This T cell receptor (beta chain) came from a study of cytomegalovirus exposure and HLA in healthy donors. Use of 60 Vbeta and 13 Jbeta primers characterized the PCR. Sequencing was performed with immunoSEQ multiplex PCR; in TCRdb, only in-frame clones are kept and a portion is missing. The specimen's table records some 130,000 clones. V lost 3 bases and J lost 6, with 18 bases in between. The CDR3 is made up of 16 amino acids. Germline V gene data show CDR1 as KGHSH and CDR2 as LQKENI. The clonotype originates from a woman in her forties in good health and CMV-seropositive. The specimen sequenced was PBMCs. The gene calls are TRBV18 and TRBJ1-5; D is uncertain. The CDR3 spells CASSPLSEGSGQPQHF. As DNA, the CDR3 is TGTGCCAGCTCACCCCTGTCGGAGGGCTCGGGTCAGCCCCAGCATTTT.